These T cell receptor beta chains were read from a single sample in a study of OX40 agonist ivuxolimab in advanced cancers. Sequencing was performed with immunoSEQ multiplex PCR; in TCRdb, only in-frame clones are kept and a portion is missing. Of about 42,000 clones listed, over 65% were seen once; the top ten hold roughly 24%. The sequencing used CD4+ or CD8+ T cells sorted from blood, collected in a trial of the OX40 agonist ivuxolimab. The origin of the receptors is an adult with an advanced solid tumor such as melanoma, head and neck, liver or kidney cancer. Both conserved end residues are part of each CDR3. D genes are given only for firm matches. Size tells how often a clone was seen (once, few, many) or the class of an expanded clone, and some rows leave it out.

- | TRBD1 | TRBJ2-2 | TRBV27 | CASRDRGGGELFF | TGTGCCAGCAGGGACAGGGGCGGGGGGGAGCTGTTTTTT
- | - | TRBJ2-1 | TRBV5-1 | CASSLTETFSYNEQFF | TGCGCCAGCAGCTTGACCGAGACGTTCTCCTACAATGAGCAGTTCTTC
- | - | TRBJ1-2 | TRBV4-1 | CASSQGPQGNYGYTF | TGCGCCAGCAGCCAAGGTCCCCAGGGGAACTATGGCTACACCTTC
- | - | TRBJ2-2 | TRBV7-8 | CASSLTPRSGNTGELFF | TGTGCCAGCAGCTTAACCCCCCGAAGCGGAAACACCGGGGAGCTGTTTTTT
- | TRBD2 | TRBJ2-3 | TRBV5-1 | CASSTSGFSTDTQYF | TGCGCCAGCAGCACTAGCGGGTTTAGCACAGATACGCAGTATTTT
- | - | TRBJ2-5 | TRBV10-3 | CAIRDQLGSGETQYF | TGTGCCATCAGAGATCAACTAGGGTCCGGAGAGACCCAGTACTTC
once | TRBD1 | TRBJ1-1 | TRBV6-1 | CASRHRDRENTEAFF | TGTGCCAGCAGACACCGGGACAGGGAGAACACTGAAGCTTTCTTT
- | - | TRBJ2-1 | TRBV29-1 | CSVESLARSYNEQFF | TGCAGCGTTGAGAGTCTAGCGCGGTCCTACAATGAGCAGTTCTTC
- | - | TRBJ2-7 | TRBV28 | CASSLGAFEQYF | TGTGCCAGCAGTTTAGGAGCTTTCGAGCAGTACTTC
- | TRBD1 | TRBJ1-1 | TRBV4-3 | CASSSRTGNTEAFF | TGCGCCAGCAGCTCCCGGACAGGGAACACTGAAGCTTTCTTT
- | - | TRBJ1-2 | TRBV6-1 | CASSEAPGSTYGYTF | TGTGCCAGCAGTGAAGCCCCCGGATCTACCTATGGCTACACCTTC
once | - | TRBJ2-7 | TRBV28 | CASTVTGTGSYEQYF | TGTGCCAGCACGGTGACCGGGACCGGATCCTACGAGCAGTACTTC
- | TRBD2 | TRBJ2-1 | TRBV7-3 | CASSQEASGNNEQFF | TGTGCCAGCAGCCAAGAGGCTAGCGGAAACAATGAGCAGTTCTTC
- | - | TRBJ2-1 | TRBV9 | CASSITAGSPGNEQFF | TGTGCCAGCAGCATAACCGCCGGGTCCCCCGGCAATGAGCAGTTCTTC
- | - | TRBJ2-3 | TRBV28 | CASRSPPGAWTDTQYF | TGTGCCAGCAGATCCCCACCCGGTGCGTGGACAGATACGCAGTATTTT
- | TRBD2 | TRBJ2-4 | TRBV6-6 | CASRASGGADIQYF | TGTGCCAGCAGGGCTAGCGGTGGGGCAGACATTCAGTACTTC
- | TRBD2 | TRBJ2-1 | TRBV27 | CASSPPLRGGGYEQFF | TGTGCCAGCAGTCCCCCCTTGCGCGGGGGGGGGTATGAGCAGTTCTTC
- | TRBD2 | TRBJ2-3 | TRBV5-1 | CASSSLAGSIDTQYF | TGCGCCAGCAGCTCCCTAGCGGGATCGATAGATACGCAGTATTTT
- | - | TRBJ2-7 | TRBV2 | CASSWDGVYEQYF | TGTGCCAGCAGTTGGGACGGGGTCTACGAGCAGTACTTC
- | TRBD1 | TRBJ2-7 | TRBV11-2 | CASSLDGDRTYEQYF | TGTGCCAGCAGCTTAGATGGGGACAGGACCTACGAGCAGTACTTC
few | - | TRBJ1-2 | TRBV11-2 | CASSFSGSYGYTF | TGTGCCAGCAGCTTCTCCGGGTCTTATGGCTACACCTTC
- | - | TRBJ1-5 | TRBV7-6 | CASSLVQGGGNQPQHF | TGTGCCAGCAGCTTAGTCCAGGGAGGTGGCAATCAGCCCCAGCATTTT
- | TRBD2 | TRBJ2-5 | TRBV7-3 | CASSIAGTSGEAQYF | TGTGCCAGCAGCATAGCCGGGACTAGCGGGGAGGCCCAGTACTTC
- | TRBD2 | TRBJ2-3 | TRBV7-9 | CASSSPQAGDLTDTQYF | TGTGCCAGCAGCTCCCCCCAAGCGGGGGATCTCACAGATACGCAGTATTTT
- | - | TRBJ2-5 | TRBV7-2 | CASSLAPETQYF | TGTGCCAGCAGCCTCGCCCCTGAGACCCAGTACTTC
- | - | TRBJ2-7 | TRBV19 | CASSIWGYEQYF | TGTGCCAGTAGTATTTGGGGCTACGAGCAGTACTTC
- | TRBD1 | TRBJ2-7 | TRBV7-2 | CASSLGQASSYEQYF | TGTGCCAGCAGCCTGGGACAGGCGAGCTCCTACGAGCAGTACTTC
- | - | TRBJ2-1 | TRBV25-1 | CASSEYKDYNEQFF | TGTGCCAGCAGTGAATATAAGGATTACAATGAGCAGTTCTTC
- | TRBD2 | TRBJ2-1 | TRBV7-7 | CASSFGHTGGRNEQFF | TGTGCCAGCAGCTTTGGTCACACGGGGGGGCGGAATGAGCAGTTCTTC
- | TRBD1 | TRBJ1-5 | TRBV6-1 | CASSPTGSTQPQHF | TGTGCCAGCAGTCCGACAGGGTCCACCCAGCCCCAGCATTTT
- | TRBD2 | TRBJ2-7 | TRBV4-1 | CASSQEDWGLAGEQYF | TGCGCCAGCAGCCAAGAAGATTGGGGACTAGCGGGAGAGCAGTACTTC
- | - | TRBJ1-4 | TRBV4-3 | CASSQATGFTNEKLFF | TGCGCCAGCAGCCAGGCTACAGGATTCACTAATGAAAAACTGTTTTTT